A selection of T cell receptor beta chains follows, all from one sample in a study of T-cell reconstitution after alpha-beta-depleted transplantation in children. In TCRdb, the PCR reads were re-called with MiXCR into one record per CDR3 protein. The sample lists hundreds of thousands of distinct CDR3 sequences; 10% to 15% were seen once. The starting material was PBMCs, mostly from graft donor cells, obtained 360 days after TCRalphabeta/CD19-depleted stem cell transplant. These receptors all come from a male patient aged 10 to 17 who had a stem cell transplant for acute myeloid leukemia, so the T cells may come from the graft donor. Each CDR3 is given without its conserved first and last residue. The order of the fields is J gene, V gene, CDR3 protein.

>TRBJ2-5|TRBV20-1
SARLIWQGASETQY
>TRBJ2-2|TRBV5-1
ASSHSGQANTGELF
>TRBJ2-1|TRBV27
ASSLEGGLAGYNEQF
>TRBJ2-5|TRBV20-1
SVSREEETQY
>TRBJ2-2|TRBV29-1
SVEDYRAGELF
>TRBJ2-2|TRBV27
ASSPPSGTSFTGELF
>TRBJ2-1|TRBV20-1
SARPTGQTYNEQF
>TRBJ2-7|TRBV29-1
SVEALAGSFHEQY
>TRBJ2-7|TRBV7-2
ASSLASGSGHEQY
>TRBJ2-2|TRBV9
ASSVGMQGAAGELF
>TRBJ2-7|TRBV15
ATHDSLAPTYEQY
>TRBJ2-2|TRBV24-1
ATSDLVLAGELF
>TRBJ2-5|TRBV14
ASSQSGTAFQETQY
>TRBJ2-1|TRBV10-3
AISELDEQF
>TRBJ2-6|TRBV29-1
SVVGLATGANVLT
>TRBJ2-1|TRBV18
ASSPATSGTNNEQF
>TRBJ2-7|TRBV7-8
ASSSSRLAGVEQY
>TRBJ2-7|TRBV25-1
ASSGRDRGTYEQY
>TRBJ2-7|TRBV11-2
ASSARPGGLTTSYEQY
>TRBJ2-1|TRBV3-1
ASSQDTGYNEQF
>TRBJ2-3|TRBV5-1
ASYPSRRERDTQY
>TRBJ2-2|TRBV20-1
SARARLAKVAGELF
>TRBJ2-7|TRBV20-1
SAPIAVYEQY
>TRBJ2-5|TRBV12-3/TRBV12-4
ASSFRVSYQETQY
>TRBJ2-7|TRBV10-3
ATARDRTYEQY
>TRBJ2-5|TRBV20-1
SARVSSGRELRETQY
>TRBJ2-7|TRBV25-1
ASSKDGPGGSYEQY
>TRBJ2-1|TRBV7-2
ASSLAGQGWSRYNEQF
>TRBJ1-2|TRBV12-3/TRBV12-4
ASRPTGVGYT
>TRBJ2-2|TRBV6-6
ASSDRDTGELF
>TRBJ2-2|TRBV4-3
ASSQVRGLLTGELF
>TRBJ1-5|TRBV7-9
ASSPGAVRQPQH
>TRBJ2-3|TRBV20-1
SAMGAGGDTQY
>TRBJ2-2|TRBV20-1
SASLRGGIGTGELF
>TRBJ2-3|TRBV5-1
ASSPRFGFADTQY
>TRBJ2-7|TRBV6-4
ASRTPTVTRDRGRGLYYEQY
>TRBJ2-3|TRBV5-1
ASSDKVPGLAIPDTQY
>TRBJ2-7|TRBV13
ASSLGSGLAAYEQY
>TRBJ2-1|TRBV5-6
ASSSDRGRFYNEQF
>TRBJ2-2|TRBV19
ASTLGWLAGGELF
>TRBJ2-7|TRBV29-1
SVSFNGRFHEQY
>TRBJ2-7|TRBV28
ATLLTGGVTYEQY
>TRBJ2-4|TRBV7-2
ASSLAPAGGHR
>TRBJ2-5|TRBV20-1
SAHSVVMGSQY
>TRBJ2-3|TRBV11-2
ASSLVGHSGSRTDTQY
>TRBJ2-7|TRBV29-1
SAAPLQGAYEQY
>TRBJ1-2|TRBV29-1
SVQQNPHVPSGYT
>TRBJ2-5|TRBV6-1
ASTGWTGVTQETQY
>TRBJ2-1|TRBV18
ASSPDPPGREQF
>TRBJ2-7|TRBV27
ASSLVQSASYEQY
>TRBJ2-1|TRBV5-1
ASSPPGQDNEQF
>TRBJ2-5|TRBV28
ASSLGRFQETQY
>TRBJ2-7|TRBV20-1
SAIEGTRIYEQY